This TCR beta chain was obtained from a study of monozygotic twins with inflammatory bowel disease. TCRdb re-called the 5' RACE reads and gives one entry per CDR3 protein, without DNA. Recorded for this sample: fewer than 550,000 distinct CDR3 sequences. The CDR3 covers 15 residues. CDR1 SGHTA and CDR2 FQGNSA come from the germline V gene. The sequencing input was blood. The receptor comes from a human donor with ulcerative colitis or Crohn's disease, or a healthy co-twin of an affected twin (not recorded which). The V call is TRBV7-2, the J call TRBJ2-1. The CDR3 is CASSLYVTSKNEQFF.